Following are 26 T cell receptor beta chains from one sample sequenced in a study of graft-versus-host responses after intestinal transplantation. Clones were read by immunoSEQ multiplex PCR, and TCRdb kept only the in-frame ones, dropping some. The table includes more than 50,000 clones, about 90% detected once. The sample was PBMCs, taken approximately four months after intestinal transplantation. These TCRs come from a human patient who received an intestinal transplant, so some T cells may come from the graft donor.

Comments on this clone: Different DNA sequences within this sample yield the same CDR3. This chain links TRBV6-5 with TRBJ1-6; D perhaps matches TRBD1 (5 bases). CDR3 length: 15 amino acids. Trimming shortened V by 6 bases and J by 4 bases, and 13 bases separated the two germline ends. The germline CDR1 and CDR2 sequences are MNHEY and SVGAGI. For the CDR3, the DNA is TGTGCCAGCAGGGCGGGACGCGCTTATAATTCACCCCTCCACTTT. Its protein is CASRAGRAYNSPLHF.

The rearrangement links TRBV7-9 to TRBJ2-5; maybe TRBD2 (5 bases). The CDR3 is made up of 14 amino acids. Per the germline V gene, CDR1 is SEHNR and CDR2 is FQNEAQ (reference sequence). V was shortened by 5 bases and J by 2 bases, with 12 bases between the two germline ends. CDR3 in amino acids: CASSASGNQETQYF. In nucleotides, the CDR3 is TGTGCCAGCAGCGCCAGCGGCAATCAAGAGACCCAGTACTTC.

The V and J genes are TRBV2 and TRBJ1-5; 7 bases fit TRBD1. The CDR3 runs 14 residues. V gave up 3 bases and J gave up 4 bases; unmatched junction bases: 3. Germline assignment: CDR1 SNHLY and CDR2 FYNNEI. CDR3 nucleotides: TGTGCCAGCAGTGACAGGGGGTTTAATCAGCCCCAGCATTTT. Protein: CASSDRGFNQPQHF.

This clone has just one count. This chain links TRBV10-3 with TRBJ2-3; D gene unclear. The CDR3 is 11 amino acids. Germline V lookup: CDR1 ENHRY, CDR2 SYGVKD. V lost 6 bases, J lost 6 bases, and 7 bases lay in between. This chain's CDR3 is CAISRSDTQYF. As DNA, the CDR3 is TGTGCCATCAGCAGAAGTGATACGCAGTATTTT.

V and J are TRBV6-1 and TRBJ2-7; 7 nucleotides match TRBD1. J lost 1 base, V lost 6 bases, and 9 bases had no gene match. The CDR3 is 15 amino acids. Germline CDR1 and CDR2: MNHNS and SASEGT. This CDR3 is CASSEQGTWSYEQYF. The CDR3 DNA sequence: TGTGCCAGCAGCGAACAGGGGACATGGTCCTACGAGCAGTACTTC.

J is TRBJ2-7 and V is TRBV11-2; D is perhaps TRBD1 or TRBD2 (5 bases each). V lost 3 bases to trimming and J lost 3 bases, with 12 bases between them. The germline V gene has CDR1 SGHAT and CDR2 FQNNGV. CDR3 length: 14 residues. CDR3 DNA: TGTGCCAGCAGCTTCGGGACGGTCAACTACGAGCAGTACTTC. This sequence encodes CASSFGTVNYEQYF. Full variable domain (rest looked up from reference TRBV11-2 and TRBJ2-7): EAGVAQSPRYKIIEKRQSVAFWCNPISGHATLYWYQQILGQGPKLLIQFQNNGVVDDSQLPKDRFSAERLKGVDSTLKIQPAKLEDSAVYLCASSFGTVNYEQYFGPGTRLTVT.

V usage is TRBV6-1 and J usage is TRBJ2-7; D is possibly TRBD1 (6 bases). V dropped 4 bases and J dropped 3 bases, with 10 bases sitting between them. CDR3 size: 13 residues. CDR1 is MNHNS, CDR2 SASEGT, per germline. In DNA, the CDR3 is TGTGCCAGCAGTGGTCAACAGGGCTACGAGCAGTACTTC. Amino acid sequence: CASSGQQGYEQYF.

This clone was recorded only once. The chain has TRBV4-1 and TRBJ2-2; 7 nucleotides match TRBD1. CDR3 length: 16 residues. Germline CDR1 and CDR2: MGHRA and YSYEKL. V gave up 4 bases and J gave up 5 bases; unmatched junction bases: 10. The DNA of the CDR3 is TGCGCCAGCAGCCCGATCCGGGACAGTGAAACCGGGGAGCTGTTTTTT. As protein: CASSPIRDSETGELFF.

The rearrangement links TRBV5-1 to TRBJ2-5; D call uncertain. The CDR3 has 13 residues. CDR1 and CDR2 from the germline V gene are SGHRS and YFSETQ. V was trimmed by 0 bases and J by 3 bases, leaving 6 bases between them. CDR3 residues: CASSLEAEETQYF. The CDR3, as DNA: TGCGCCAGCAGCTTGGAGGCGGAAGAGACCCAGTACTTC.

The rearrangement uses TRBV7-9 and TRBJ2-7; TRBD1 agrees at 7 bases. This CDR3 has 15 residues. Germline CDR1 is SEHNR and CDR2 is FQNEAQ (reference sequence). The V segment lost 5 bases and the J segment 3 bases; nucleotides outside the gene matches: 10. CDR3 in amino acids: CASSGSGQRYYEQYF. The CDR3 DNA follows: TGTGCCAGCAGCGGTTCGGGACAGCGATACTACGAGCAGTACTTC. The full variable domain, its missing parts supplied by reference TRBV7-9 and TRBJ2-7, is DTGVSQNPRHKITKRGQNVTFRCDPISEHNRLYWYRQTLGQGPEFLTYFQNEAQLEKSRLLSDRFSAERPKGSFSTLEIQRTEQGDSAMYLCASSGSGQRYYEQYFGPGTRLTVT.

The V gene is TRBV5-1, the J gene TRBJ1-2; D not resolved. Trimming left V 2 bases short and J 6 bases short, with 11 bases between. This CDR3 is 13 amino acids long. Germline CDR1 and CDR2: SGHRS and YFSETQ. The CDR3 loop is CASSFLPLDGYTF. For the CDR3, the DNA is TGCGCCAGCAGCTTCCTCCCATTGGATGGCTACACCTTC.

This chain uses TRBV10-3 with TRBJ2-3; no definite D call. With 6 bases removed from V and 4 bases from J, the gap between germline ends came to 11 bases. Per the germline V gene, CDR1 is ENHRY and CDR2 is SYGVKD. CDR3 length: 13 amino acids. DNA for the CDR3: TGTGCCATCAGAGACGAGATTGCAGATACGCAGTATTTT. It encodes CAIRDEIADTQYF.

The rearrangement links TRBV7-2 to TRBJ1-2; D is unresolved. The V gene lost 1 base and the J gene lost 10 bases, with 22 bases spanning the gap. CDR1 is SGHTA, CDR2 FQGNSA, per germline. The CDR3 contains 16 residues. CDR3 sequence reads: CASSLVSSAWLNLYTF. CDR3 nucleotide sequence: TGTGCCAGCAGCTTAGTTTCGAGCGCATGGCTAAACCTCTACACCTTC.

The CDR3 DNA reads as TGTGCCAGTAAAAACAGGTTCCTCACTGAAGCTTTCTTT. Translation gives CASKNRFLTEAFF. This chain uses TRBV19 with TRBJ1-1; possibly TRBD1 for D (5 bases). V was cut by 7 bases and J by 4 bases, with 13 bases left in between. CDR3 length: 13 amino acids. Germline V gene data show CDR1 as LNHDA and CDR2 as SQIVND (reference sequence).

The chain uses TRBV28 and TRBJ1-2; TRBD1 matches 7 bases. This CDR3 contains 15 residues. Unmatched junction bases numbered 9, after V lost 5 bases and J lost 3 bases. Germline V gene lookup returns CDR1 MDHEN and CDR2 SYDVKM. The CDR3 DNA reads as TGTGCCAGCAGTCAGATCCAGGGGGTTGACTATGGCTACACCTTC. Translating it yields CASSQIQGVDYGYTF.

The J gene is TRBJ1-3, the V gene TRBV5-1; D might be TRBD1 (5 bases). The CDR3 has 14 amino acids. CDR1 is SGHRS, CDR2 YFSETQ, per germline. V lost 3 bases to trimming and J lost 0 bases, with 7 bases between them. CDR3 region: CASSSTVSGNTIYF. CDR3 bases: TGCGCCAGCAGCTCGACAGTCTCTGGAAACACCATATATTTT.

This chain joins TRBV6-6 and TRBJ2-7, with a weak D call TRBD2 (5 bases). Trimming pared 6 bases from V and 3 bases from J, leaving 15 bases between. CDR1 is MNHNY, CDR2 SVGAGI, per germline (reference sequence). The CDR3 runs 14 residues. For the CDR3, the DNA is TGTGCCAGCAGCCCTCGTACTAGGGACTACGAGCAGTACTTC. It codes for CASSPRTRDYEQYF.

The gene calls are TRBV19 and TRBJ2-4, with TRBD1 identical over 7 bases. The germline V gene has CDR1 LNHDA and CDR2 SQIVND (reference sequence). The trim removed 5 bases at V and 1 base at J, leaving 11 bases unmatched. This CDR3 region has 17 residues. CDR3 amino acids: CASSDDRDGFAKNIQYF. In nucleotides, the CDR3 is TGTGCCAGTAGTGACGACAGGGATGGGTTTGCCAAAAACATTCAGTACTTC.

CDR3 sequence (DNA): TGTGCCTGCTCTACTTGGACAAATTCCTACGAGCAGTACTTC. Translation: CACSTWTNSYEQYF. The chain recombines TRBV30 with TRBJ2-7, with a tentative D call TRBD1 (5 bases). The V end lost 6 bases, the J end lost 1 base, and 16 bases lay between the germline ends. Per the germline V gene, CDR1 is GTSNPN and CDR2 is SVGIG (reference sequence). This CDR3 region has 14 residues.

The chain employs TRBV29-1 and TRBJ2-1, with D possibly being TRBD2 (5 bases). From germline, CDR1 is SQVTM and CDR2 ANQGSEA. Trimming left V 5 bases short and J 3 bases short, with 11 bases between. The CDR3 is 13 residues long. The CDR3: CSVLVGDYNEQFF. The CDR3 DNA sequence: TGCAGCGTTTTAGTCGGGGACTACAATGAGCAGTTCTTC.

V and J are TRBV6-1 and TRBJ2-1; D ambiguous. The CDR3 is made up of 17 amino acids. Germline values: CDR1 MNHNS, CDR2 SASEGT. V lost 3 bases and J 8 bases, leaving 23 bases between the germline ends. The CDR3 sequence: CASSDEKLGSLHDEQFF. In DNA, the CDR3 is TGTGCCAGCAGTGACGAGAAGTTGGGGTCTCTACACGATGAGCAGTTCTTC.

The chain joins TRBV2 to TRBJ1-2, with 7 bases matching TRBD1. V dropped 6 bases and J dropped 7; count of bases not matched to a gene: 8. This CDR3 has 13 amino acids. Germline assignment: CDR1 SNHLY and CDR2 FYNNEI. The DNA of the CDR3 is TGTGCCAGCAGCTCACAGGGGTTTGGTGGCTACACCTTC. Translated, it gives CASSSQGFGGYTF.

For this clone: Other DNA sequences in this sample translate to the same CDR3. The chain couples TRBV5-1 to TRBJ2-7; 8 nucleotides line up with TRBD1. Germline lookup yields CDR1 SGHRS and CDR2 YFSETQ. The CDR3 is made up of 13 amino acids. V lost 2 bases and J lost 3; bases outside the gene matches: 1. The CDR3 DNA reads TGCGCCAGCAGCTTAGACAGGGGCTACGAGCAGTACTTC. Translated: CASSLDRGYEQYF.

The V gene is TRBV6-1, the J gene TRBJ1-4; D is ambiguous. The V gene's germline CDR1 is MNHNS and CDR2 SASEGT. The CDR3 length is 14 residues. V lost 1 base, J lost 7 bases, and 10 bases lay in between. In DNA form, the CDR3 reads TGTGCCAGCAGTGAAGGGGGAGAGGCTGAAAAACTGTTTTTT. Translated: CASSEGGEAEKLFF.

This clone was detected only once. The chain has TRBV5-1 and TRBJ2-1; possibly TRBD1 or TRBD2 for D (6 bases each). CDR3 size: 15 residues. Germline V gives CDR1 SGHRS, CDR2 YFSETQ. V dropped 2 bases and J dropped 0 bases, with 9 bases sitting between them. CDR3 in amino acids: CASSFGGYSYNEQFF. CDR3 nucleotides: TGCGCCAGCAGCTTCGGGGGCTACTCCTACAATGAGCAGTTCTTC.

This chain links TRBV11-3 with TRBJ2-5; tentatively, D is TRBD2 (6 bases). This CDR3 is 13 amino acids long. Germline V gene lookup returns CDR1 SGHNT and CDR2 YENEEA. Trimming pared 2 bases from V and 3 bases from J, leaving 7 bases between. Here the CDR3 reads CASSLWGEETQYF. CDR3 nucleotides: TGTGCCAGCAGCTTATGGGGGGAAGAGACCCAGTACTTC.